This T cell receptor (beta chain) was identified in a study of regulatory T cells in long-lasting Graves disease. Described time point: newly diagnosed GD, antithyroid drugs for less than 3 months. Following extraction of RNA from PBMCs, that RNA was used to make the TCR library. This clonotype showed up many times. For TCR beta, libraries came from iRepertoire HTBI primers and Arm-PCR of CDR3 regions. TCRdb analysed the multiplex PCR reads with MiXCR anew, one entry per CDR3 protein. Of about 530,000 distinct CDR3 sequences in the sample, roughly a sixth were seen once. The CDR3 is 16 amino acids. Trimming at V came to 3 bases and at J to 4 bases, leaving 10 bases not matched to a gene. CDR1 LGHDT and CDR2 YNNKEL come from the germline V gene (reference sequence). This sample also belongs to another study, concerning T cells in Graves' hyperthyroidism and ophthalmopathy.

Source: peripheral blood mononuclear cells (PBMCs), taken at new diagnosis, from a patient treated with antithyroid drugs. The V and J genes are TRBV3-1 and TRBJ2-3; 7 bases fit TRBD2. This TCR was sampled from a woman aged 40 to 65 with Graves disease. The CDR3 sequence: CASSHIGSGAADTQYF. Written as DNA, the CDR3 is TGTGCCAGCAGCCACATCGGGAGCGGGGCGGCAGATACGCAGTATTTT.